This TCR beta chain was identified in a study of shared clonotypes between healthy human individuals. TCRdb keeps only in-frame clones here, not all; method: immunoSEQ multiplex PCR. The data contain more than 1.2 million clones, roughly 98.5% of them singletons. The germline V and J ends were trimmed by 6 bases and 6 bases, with 9 bases remaining between them. CDR3 length: 12 residues. Germline loops: CDR1 MDHEN, CDR2 SYDVKM. This clone occurred once. The chain carries TRBV28 and TRBJ2-1; D may be TRBD2 (5 bases). The TCR originated in a young man in good health. The sample was naive CD4+ T cells sorted from blood. Sample subset: CD45RA+ positively selected. The CDR3 region is CASRTLANEQFF. The CDR3 DNA sequence: TGTGCCAGCAGAACTCTAGCCAATGAGCAGTTCTTC.